This entry concerns a single T cell receptor beta chain. The CDR3 covers 16 residues. The V and J ends lost 3 bases and 6 bases, in that order; junction bases with no gene match: 10. The germline V gene has CDR1 SGHNT and CDR2 YYREEE (reference sequence). Method: immunoSEQ multiplex PCR; TCRdb's copy keeps in-frame clones and lacks some. This sample has fewer than 75,000 clones; approximately 81% occur once, and the top ten carry roughly 8.5%. The sample originates from a study of glioma-infiltrating T cells after dendritic cell vaccination. About the research overall: Dendritic cell vaccination trial patients had either newly diagnosed or recurrent glioblastoma.

Indicated time point: after dendritic cell vaccination, including at tumor progression/relapse. Patients had residual fresh-frozen tumor tissue and more than two years of survival data. The source material was blood, sampled after dendritic cell vaccination. The V and J genes are TRBV5-4 and TRBJ2-1; 9 nucleotides match TRBD2. The receptor comes from a human donor with glioblastoma. CDR3 in DNA: TGTGCCAGCAGCTCCAAAAGGATAGCGGGGGCCAATGAGCAGTTCTTC. It translates to CASSSKRIAGANEQFF.